The entry that follows covers one T cell receptor (beta chain) sequence. This clone has a handful of counts. The specificity of this receptor is unknown. The input lacks base qualities; no much larger clone sits a single base away. V is clipped by 1 base and J by 4 bases, and the sequence between their germline boundaries is 7 bases long. From cysteine to phenylalanine, the CDR3 is 13 amino acids long. CDR3 DNA only is kept here, 39 bases in frame from base 1. The germline V gene sets CDR1 to MNHEY and CDR2 to SVGEGT. The library was produced with PCR. This sample was sequenced with an Illumina HiSeq 4000. The TCR beta-chain CDR3 region of each patient was profiled by high-throughput sequencing. As for how the authors treated the data: CDR3 differences across clinicopathological groups were used to build a classifier for discriminating distant-metastatic papillary thyroid cancer patients. The Shannon index was used to measure repertoire diversity, and the Morisita-Horn index was used to measure how similar tumor and blood repertoires were. Through fastp at Q25 and MiXCR, TCRdb rebuilt clones from the public reads, retaining in-frame beta chains. These V and J calls are TCRdb output, not the study's own analysis. This sample comprises about 35,000 clones, approximately 30% of them detected only once. The biggest ten clones account for almost 8% of the sample.

The source of the sample is a study of metastatic and nonmetastatic thyroid tumors (TCRdb year 2020). Some background on the complete study: Repertoires from peripheral blood and from tumor or nodule tissue samples of malignant and benign thyroid patients were compared.

Here is what the overall study found, with its caveats: In both blood and tumor samples, malignant tumors were reported to have significantly higher TCR beta diversity than benign nodules.

No patient had received any treatment before thyroid surgery. The study retrospectively analysed patient clinical samples collected from the early 2010s to the late 2010s using T-cell receptor beta sequencing. The sequence was collected from a female donor with papillary thyroid cancer or a benign thyroid nodule (not recorded which). Some clones in this sample may be carry-over from other donors' samples. The chain links TRBV6-2 or TRBV6-3 with TRBJ1-1, with no confident D gene call. Source material: blood. The nucleotide sequence reads TGTGCCAGCAGTTACTTCCCGGTCACTGAAGCTTTCTTT. Protein translation: CASSYFPVTEAFF.